The rows below give T cell receptor beta chains drawn from one sample of a study of long-term antiretroviral therapy in people with HIV. Sequencing was performed with immunoSEQ multiplex PCR; in TCRdb, only in-frame clones are kept and a portion is missing. This repertoire shows 30,000 to 35,000 clones, roughly 83% found once; its top ten account for roughly 3.1%. Here the sequenced sample was unsorted PBMCs, taken 1.9 years after starting antiretroviral therapy. The receptor set was obtained from a man younger than 35 with HIV. Each CDR3 is given with its conserved first and last residue. Fields, in order: J gene, D gene, V gene, CDR3 protein. The D gene is left open where the match is weak.

TRBJ2-1,TRBD2,TRBV5-1,CASSLPNEFSGGDFHEQFF
TRBJ1-2,TRBD1,TRBV7-3,CASSLQPGQGAYGYTF
TRBJ1-3,.,TRBV5-4,CASSLGGSAGNTIYF
TRBJ2-7,TRBD1,TRBV28,CASSTGQLYEQYF
TRBJ2-5,.,TRBV11-2,CASSFVYLVQETQYF
TRBJ2-5,TRBD2,TRBV5-4,CASSSAGGPETQYF
TRBJ1-1,.,TRBV10-3,CAISARTEAFF
TRBJ1-2,.,TRBV27,CASSRGLAYGYTF
TRBJ1-3,.,TRBV6-5,CASRRQASSGNTIYF
TRBJ2-2,.,TRBV5-1,CASSLDATANTGELFF
TRBJ1-1,.,TRBV7-9,CASSLGAGPMNTEAFF
TRBJ1-1,TRBD1,TRBV7-3,CASSLLGQGNTEAFF
TRBJ1-2,.,TRBV18,CASSPDGGASVGGYTF
TRBJ1-6,TRBD1,TRBV5-1,CASSSGQEEEPLHF
TRBJ1-1,.,TRBV4-1,CASSLGRNTEAFF
TRBJ2-2,.,TRBV9,CASSKAATGELFF
TRBJ1-4,.,TRBV7-7,CASSPGRHGLGEKLFF
TRBJ1-1,.,TRBV5-5,CASSWEVMNTEAFF
TRBJ2-7,.,TRBV9,CASSVDSFNGFYEQYF
TRBJ1-1,.,TRBV29-1,CSVEVQVDTEAFF
TRBJ1-5,.,TRBV6-5,CASSLQGISNQPQHF
TRBJ2-3,.,TRBV5-1,CASSSIISTDTQYF
TRBJ2-5,.,TRBV6-1,CASRELGLWTQYF
TRBJ1-5,.,TRBV6-6,CASRVRGNQPQHF
TRBJ1-3,.,TRBV11-2,CASSPAVGGNTIYF
TRBJ2-1,.,TRBV4-2,CASSQDTNRQWQFF
TRBJ2-1,.,TRBV18,CASSLISGPNEQFF
TRBJ2-5,TRBD2,TRBV27,CASSLSSAGLGQETQYF
TRBJ1-2,.,TRBV9,CASSVKPTLNYGYTF
TRBJ1-4,.,TRBV10-1,CASSEGEQGGEKLFF
TRBJ2-7,.,TRBV10-2,CASSVRGAYEQYF
TRBJ1-5,.,TRBV6-6,CASSYGEGAQHF
TRBJ2-1,.,TRBV5-5,CASSSPLNEQFF
TRBJ2-1,.,TRBV7-3,CASSPQSGLTYNEQFF
TRBJ2-7,TRBD1,TRBV2,CASGGQYEQYF
TRBJ2-3,.,TRBV11-2,CASSLSTATDTQYF
TRBJ1-5,.,TRBV7-9,CASSWGEQPQHF
TRBJ1-4,.,TRBV2,CARQVDIHTGSNEKLFF
TRBJ2-7,TRBD1,TRBV5-1,CASSQGAYVSYEQYF
TRBJ2-5,TRBD1,TRBV19,CASKQDRVAETQYF
TRBJ2-5,TRBD2,TRBV4-2,CASSQEGLAGGPEETQYF
TRBJ1-6,.,TRBV6-6,CASSYSTRTYNSPLHF
TRBJ1-4,.,TRBV15,CATSRGRVGNEKLFF